These 9 T cell receptor beta chains were sequenced from one sample in a study of T cell responses to AZD1222 COVID-19 vaccine. Libraries were prepared by immunoSEQ multiplex PCR; TCRdb keeps only in-frame clonotypes and omits some of them. The sample holds approximately 42,000 clones, approximately 89% seen once. The sample in question was peripheral blood, obtained 28 days after the second AZD1222 dose. These receptor sequences come from an adult who received the AZD1222 COVID-19 vaccine.

The V and J genes are TRBV11-2 and TRBJ2-1, with 7 bases identical to TRBD1. The germline V gene encodes CDR1 SGHAT and CDR2 FQNNGV. Trimming took 0 bases from V and 3 from J; bases not matched to a gene: 2. There are 15 residues in the CDR3. The CDR3 DNA sequence: TGTGCCAGCAGCTTAGAGGGACAGAACTACAATGAGCAGTTCTTC. Translating gives CASSLEGQNYNEQFF.

V gene TRBV7-9 combines with J gene TRBJ2-5; D possibly corresponds to TRBD1 (6 bases). Germline CDR1 SEHNR, CDR2 FQNEAQ (reference sequence). The V end lost 5 bases, the J end lost 2 bases, and 15 bases lay between the germline ends. CDR3 length: 15 amino acids. As DNA, the CDR3 is TGTGCCAGCAGCAACCTCCGGGACAATCAAGAGACCCAGTACTTC. This encodes CASSNLRDNQETQYF.

The rearrangement uses TRBV2 and TRBJ1-1; no clear D gene. V lost 4 bases to trimming and J lost 5 bases, with 11 bases between them. CDR3 length: 13 residues. Germline CDR1 reads SNHLY; CDR2 reads FYNNEI. Here the CDR3 DNA reads TGTGCCAGCAGTGCCGATTCGATGACTGAAGCTTTCTTT. This gives the protein CASSADSMTEAFF.

The chain combines TRBV7-8 with TRBJ2-7, with D maybe TRBD1 (6 bases). Trimming took 5 bases from V and 6 from J, leaving 17 bases between them. This CDR3 region has 14 residues. Per the germline V gene, CDR1 is SGHVS and CDR2 is FQNEAQ. CDR3 region: CASSRPGQSGEQYF. The CDR3 region has the DNA TGTGCCAGCAGCCGCCCGGGACAATCCGGCGAGCAGTACTTC.

This clone was picked up one time. The gene calls are TRBV28 and TRBJ1-1; no clear D. Deletions cut 5 bases from V and 11 bases from J, with 18 bases between. This CDR3 is built from 13 residues. The germline gives CDR1 MDHEN, CDR2 SYDVKM. In DNA form, the CDR3 reads TGTGCCAGCAGTCTCTCCACTCCCTTAGAGGCTTTCTTT. It codes for CASSLSTPLEAFF.

The rearrangement joins TRBV2 to TRBJ1-3, with 7 bases lining up with TRBD1. There are 15 residues in the CDR3. In germline, CDR1 is SNHLY, CDR2 FYNNEI. The V segment lost 6 bases and the J segment 4 bases; nucleotides outside the gene matches: 9. CDR3 in DNA: TGTGCCAGCAGGGGTGACAGGGTAGGAGGAAACACCATATATTTT. Protein: CASRGDRVGGNTIYF. Drawing the rest from reference TRBV2 and TRBJ1-3, the complete variable domain is EPEVTQTPSHQVTQMGQEVILRCVPISNHLYFYWYRQILGQKVEFLVSFYNNEISEKSEIFDDQFSVERPDGSNFTLKIRSTKLEDSAMYFCASRGDRVGGNTIYFGEGSWLTVV.

The V gene is TRBV11-1, the J gene TRBJ1-1; tentatively, D is TRBD1 (6 bases). Germline CDR1 and CDR2: SGHAT and FQDESV (reference sequence). Trimming took off 4 bases at V and 1 base at J, with 7 bases between the two ends. The CDR3 has 13 residues. The CDR3 DNA sequence: TGTGCCAGCAGCTCCAGGGGGAACACTGAAGCTTTCTTT. It is translated as CASSSRGNTEAFF.

V usage is TRBV10-3 and J usage is TRBJ1-1; 8 bases line up with TRBD1. V lost 3 bases, J lost 1 base, and 4 bases stayed unmatched. The CDR3 consists of 15 residues. Germline V CDR1 and CDR2: ENHRY, SYGVKD. The CDR3 here is CAISERGTGNTEAFF. The DNA for the CDR3 is TGTGCCATCAGTGAAAGAGGGACAGGGAACACTGAAGCTTTCTTT.

The table lists this clone with a few counts. In nucleotides, the CDR3 is TGTGCCAGCGGGGACAGGGGCTCGGAAGAAAAACTGTTTTTT. Its translation is CASGDRGSEEKLFF. This chain uses TRBV6-5 with TRBJ1-4, with 10 bases fitting TRBD1. The germline CDR1 and CDR2 sequences are MNHEY and SVGAGI. The V and J ends lost 8 bases and 8 bases, in that order; junction bases with no gene match: 8. This CDR3 spans 14 amino acids.